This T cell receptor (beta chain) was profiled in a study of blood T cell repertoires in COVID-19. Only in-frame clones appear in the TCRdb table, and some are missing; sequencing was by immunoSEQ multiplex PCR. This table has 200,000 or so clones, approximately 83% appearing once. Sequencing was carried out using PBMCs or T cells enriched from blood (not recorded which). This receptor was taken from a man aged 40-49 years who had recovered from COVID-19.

The chain's CDR3 is CASSQLEVVKGQGQETQYF. CDR3 DNA sequence: TGCGCCAGCAGCCAATTAGAGGTGGTGAAGGGACAGGGACAAGAGACCCAGTACTTC. The chain recombines TRBV4-1 with TRBJ2-5; 9 bases fit TRBD1. The CDR3 consists of 19 residues. The ends lost 2 bases at V and 2 bases at J; junction bases unmatched: 15. Per the germline V gene, CDR1 is MGHRA and CDR2 is YSYEKL.